The T cell receptor (beta chain) under discussion was sequenced for a study of cytotoxic CD8 clonotypes in ibrutinib-treated CLL (dated by TCRdb to the early 2020s). Looking at the study overall: The cohort was composed of ten to eleven relapsed/refractory and roughly 14 treatment-naive patients; IGHV unmutated status was identified in some 17 patients. Of the 90 or so people in the trial, 26 had longitudinal samples available. Patients were still on ibrutinib when every remission and progressive disease sample was collected. Responses were partial in 24 patients and complete in 2; after median approximately 67 months follow-up, some 14 stayed in remission and approximately 12 progressed. An average of 255,043 productive templates and tens of thousands of productive rearrangements was obtained per sample. The response samples were drawn at a median of 12 months into treatment, with a range of about 6 to 36 months. Cryopreserved peripheral blood mononuclear cells were collected at three points: before therapy, at response, and at either sustained remission or disease progression. Here is what the overall study found, with its caveats: An increase in clonality was observed at ibrutinib response, with clonality remaining stable during sustained remission and falling back toward baseline at progression. At baseline, clonality was higher than in age-matched healthy donors and showed a strong correlation with circulating CD8+ T-cell counts. Sampling times were not matched between patients in sustained remission and patients whose disease was progressing, and lymph node repertoires were not examined. Public clonotypes were found to be uncommon and were observed to contract or remain stable during treatment; the increase in clonality was shown to reflect expansion of private clonotypes at ibrutinib response.

On a MiSeq, deep resolution sequencing aimed for a depth between 1 in 1 million and 1 in 200,000 T cells, with each clonotype covered approximately 10x on average. The immunoSEQ hsTCRB Kit was used to generate the TCR beta libraries. As for the authors' bioinformatics: The data were analyzed with ImmunoSEQ Analyzer and ImmunoSEQ Data Assistant, and V, D and J gene assignments followed IMGT definitions. Clonality, which ranges from 0 to 1, was calculated by subtracting the normalized Shannon entropy of productive rearrangement frequencies from one. Public clonotype analysis was restricted to overrepresented clonotypes comprising at least 0.05% of each patient's repertoire. Some 14 age-matched healthy donor repertoires from immuneACCESS served as clonality controls. TCRdb holds this immuneACCESS table with in-frame rearrangements only. Some clones are missing; in checked studies, unresolved V genes explain under half, and the rest has no known cause. V, J and clone size are those of that table, while D and trimming were read from the DNA. Within this sample are approximately 190,000 clones, with 70% of them counted one time only. The top ten hold about 6.2% of the sample.

According to the study, the label for this sample's time point signals: about a year on ibrutinib. For TCR beta library preparation, roughly 2.1 micrograms of genomic DNA were isolated from cryopreserved PBMCs. Longitudinal blood samples from CLL patients on ibrutinib monotherapy were analyzed using high-throughput TCR beta sequencing. The patients took part in an open-label, single-center phase 2 trial of ibrutinib monotherapy. This clone was observed a few times. There is no known antigen for this receptor. No base quality information exists; no much larger clone differs at one position. Via the germline V gene, CDR1 is SNHLY and CDR2 FYNNEI. The V and J ends are trimmed by 9 bases and 0 bases, leaving 11 bases between them. The CDR3 runs 13 amino acids, cysteine and phenylalanine included. Left in the record is the CDR3 DNA by itself, 39 bases read in frame from the first base.

The clonotype was recovered from a human donor with chronic lymphocytic leukemia. Sequenced here: PBMCs, sampled after 12 months of ibrutinib treatment. The sequence is built from TRBV2 and TRBJ1-2; no confident D gene assignment can be made. The sequenced DNA: TGTGCCAGGTTGGGATTAGCTAACTATGGCTACACCTTC. Its protein is CARLGLANYGYTF.